This is a list of T cell receptor beta chains from one sample in a study of T cell repertoires in cytomegalovirus infection. A single record per CDR3 protein comes from TCRdb applying MiXCR to the reads. This sample yields about 220,000 distinct CDR3 sequences, of which around two fifths are seen a single time; 59% belongs to the top ten. These receptors lack a known antigen. The material sequenced was CD8+ T cells from cultured PBMCs, taken from culture after CMV antigen stimulation. Receptors were obtained from a human donor in good health (CMV status not recorded). Some clones in this sample may be carry-over from other donors' samples. The CDR3 runs from the conserved cysteine through the conserved F or W. Fields, in order: D gene, J gene, V gene, clone size, CDR3 DNA, CDR3 protein. The D gene is left open where the match is weak. Only part of the rows carry a size: once, few, many, or a class if the clone is expanded.

TRBD1	TRBJ1-2	TRBV7-6	few	TGTGCCAGCAGCCTAAGGACAGGGGGCTTCGGTGGCTACACCTTC	CASSLRTGGFGGYTF
-	TRBJ1-4	TRBV20-1	-	TGCAGTGCTAGTCGGGGTGGGGTGTTTTTT	CSASRGGVFF
-	TRBJ2-2	TRBV7-2	few	TGTGCCAGCAGCTTAGGGGGGGGGCGCAGGACCGGGGAGCTGTTTTTT	CASSLGGGRRTGELFF
TRBD1	TRBJ1-5	TRBV19	-	TGTGCCAGTAGTATCCCGGGACAGAGCAATCAGCCCCAGCATTTT	CASSIPGQSNQPQHF
TRBD2	TRBJ2-7	TRBV30	-	TGTGCAACGGGGGGGGGCTCCGCCTACGAGCAGTACTTC	CATGGGSAYEQYF
-	TRBJ2-1	TRBV9	-	TGTGCCAGCAGCGCCAGCTGGTGGTCGGCAGACAATGAGCAGTTCTTC	CASSASWWSADNEQFF
-	TRBJ2-1	TRBV12-5	-	TGTGCTAGTGGTTTGGGGATAAACAATGAGCAGTTCTTC	CASGLGINNEQFF
-	TRBJ2-3	TRBV27	-	TGTGCCAGCAGTTTATATTGGAGCGGGCCAAGCACAGATACGCAGTATTTT	CASSLYWSGPSTDTQYF
-	TRBJ2-7	TRBV19	once	TGTGCCAGTAGTATTAATGGGCACTCCTACGAGCAGTACTTC	CASSINGHSYEQYF
TRBD1	TRBJ1-6	TRBV5-4	few	TGTGCCAGCAGTTTAGGACAGGGGGGAAATTCACCCCTCCACTTT	CASSLGQGGNSPLHF
-	TRBJ1-5	TRBV27	-	TGTGCCAGCAGTCCCCTTGACGGGATCAATCAGCCCCAGCATTTT	CASSPLDGINQPQHF
-	TRBJ1-1	TRBV9	-	TGTGCCAGCAGCGTAGACCGGGGAAGGGACACTGAAGCTTTCTTT	CASSVDRGRDTEAFF
TRBD2	TRBJ2-1	TRBV7-2	few	TGTGCCAGCAGCCCCCGACTAGCCCGGGGAGGAGATGAGCAGTTCTTC	CASSPRLARGGDEQFF
-	TRBJ1-2	TRBV12-3/TRBV12-4	-	TGTGCCAGCAGCCCGCTCCTCGGGGGAGAGGGCTACACCTTC	CASSPLLGGEGYTF
TRBD1	TRBJ2-7	TRBV7-8	many	TGTGCCAGCAGCCCAAGAGGACAGGGGGTATACGAGCAGTACTTC	CASSPRGQGVYEQYF
-	TRBJ1-5	TRBV20-1	-	TGCAGTGCTAGAGATCGGGACATCCGACCCAATCAGCCCCAGCATTTT	CSARDRDIRPNQPQHF
-	TRBJ1-1	TRBV7-9	once	TGTGCCAGCAGCTCGCAGCCCCAGGTGAACACTGAAGCTTTCTTT	CASSSQPQVNTEAFF
TRBD1	TRBJ2-3	TRBV12-5	-	TGTGCTAGTGGTTTGGGGGACAGGGGGTCTCGGGATACGCAGTATTTT	CASGLGDRGSRDTQYF
-	TRBJ2-1	TRBV24-1	-	TGTGCCACCAGTGATTGGGTGGGGGGCAACAATGAGCAGTTCTTC	CATSDWVGGNNEQFF
-	TRBJ2-5	TRBV7-2	-	TGTGCCAGCAGAGGAGGGAGCGAAGAGACCCAGTACTTC	CASRGGSEETQYF
-	TRBJ2-1	TRBV7-3	-	TGTGCCAGCAGCTCCCTGATTGGTCGGCAGCAGTTCTTC	CASSSLIGRQQFF
-	TRBJ2-7	TRBV5-6	-	TGTGCCAGCAGCAGCCGAGGGGGATGGATTGAAGCGGGGCTCTACGAGCAGTACTTC	CASSSRGGWIEAGLYEQYF
TRBD1	TRBJ1-2	TRBV10-2	-	TGCGCCAGCAGTGGGGACAGTTTTGGCTACACCTTC	CASSGDSFGYTF
-	TRBJ2-7	TRBV7-2	many	TGTGCCAGCAGCATCGGAAGATCCTCCTACGAGCAGTACTTC	CASSIGRSSYEQYF
-	TRBJ2-7	TRBV4-2	-	TGTGCCAGCAGCCATAACTACGAGCAGTACTTC	CASSHNYEQYF
-	TRBJ1-1	TRBV10-3	-	TGTGCCATCAGTGGGGAACAGACAGGCGTAAACACTGAAGATTTCTTT	CAISGEQTGVNTEDFF
-	TRBJ2-7	TRBV9	-	TGTGCCAGCAGCGGAAGCCCCCTAGGGGGAGTTCGTTCCTACGAGCAGTACTTC	CASSGSPLGGVRSYEQYF
-	TRBJ1-1	TRBV7-8	few	TGTGCCAGCAGCTTAGATATCATGGGCGGCGGGGGTGTCACTGAAGCTTTCTTT	CASSLDIMGGGGVTEAFF
TRBD1	TRBJ2-5	TRBV7-7	-	TGTGCTAGCAGCCCCGGGACAGTCGATCAAGAGACCCAGTACTTC	CASSPGTVDQETQYF
TRBD1	TRBJ2-7	TRBV7-9	few	TGTGCCAGCAGCTTCCAGGGGGCCAGGGGGTACGAGCAGTACTTC	CASSFQGARGYEQYF
-	TRBJ2-7	TRBV7-9	many	TGTGCCAGCAAGGGGTCCGACCTCGAGCAGTACTTC	CASKGSDLEQYF
TRBD1	TRBJ1-1	TRBV20-1	-	TGCAGTGCTAGACGGGACAGGGAACTCCTGAACACTGAAGCTTTCTTT	CSARRDRELLNTEAFF
TRBD1	TRBJ2-1	TRBV11-2	-	TGTGCCAGCAGCTCGAGAGGGAGGGACAGGGGGAATGAGCAGTTCTTC	CASSSRGRDRGNEQFF
TRBD1	TRBJ1-1	TRBV12-3/TRBV12-4	-	TGTGCCAGCAGTTTGAGTCAGGGGGCGACTGAAGCTTTCTTT	CASSLSQGATEAFF
TRBD1	TRBJ1-5	TRBV19	few	TGTGCCAGTAGTACCACAACAGGGGCACCCCTACAGCCCCAGCATTTT	CASSTTTGAPLQPQHF
-	TRBJ2-1	TRBV28	few	TGTGCCAGCAGTTTATGGACTCACAATGAGCAGTTCTTC	CASSLWTHNEQFF
TRBD1	TRBJ1-1	TRBV6-6	-	TGTGCCAGCAGCTTGGGACAGGGACTTAGAGCTGAAGCTTTCTTT	CASSLGQGLRAEAFF
-	TRBJ1-3	TRBV27	-	TGTGCCAGCAGTGTCCGGGGGCCTGGAAACACCATATATTTT	CASSVRGPGNTIYF
-	TRBJ2-3	TRBV12-3/TRBV12-4	few	TGTGCCAGCAGTTTACTAGCGTCAAAGGGGAATACGCAGTATTTT	CASSLLASKGNTQYF
-	TRBJ2-1	TRBV4-1	-	TGCGCCAGCAGCCTGGGACTCGGCGACAAGAATGAGCAGTTCTTC	CASSLGLGDKNEQFF
-	TRBJ2-3	TRBV5-1	few	TGCGCCAGCAGCCCGGGTTCGGGGTCAGATACGCAGTATTTT	CASSPGSGSDTQYF
-	TRBJ2-1	TRBV28	-	TGTGCCAGCAGTTTTCCGAGGACAGAAAGCTCCTACAATGAGCAGTTCTTC	CASSFPRTESSYNEQFF
-	TRBJ2-3	TRBV29-1	-	TGCAGCGCTGACTTCACTCCAGATACGCAGTATTTT	CSADFTPDTQYF
TRBD1	TRBJ2-1	TRBV7-8	-	TGTGCCAGCACCCAGGGACAGGCCTTTTACAATGAGCAGTTCTTC	CASTQGQAFYNEQFF
TRBD1	TRBJ2-7	TRBV25-1	-	TGTGCCAGCAGCTACCGGGACAGGGACTACGAGCAGTACTTC	CASSYRDRDYEQYF
-	TRBJ1-1	TRBV27	few	TGTGCCAGCATTCAGATGCGGGGTGGGGAGTGCACTGAAGCTTTCTTT	CASIQMRGGECTEAFF
-	TRBJ2-7	TRBV7-2	many	TGTGCCAGCAGCTTATCTCTGACCTACGAGCAGTACTTC	CASSLSLTYEQYF